This TCR beta chain emerged from a study of PD-1 blockade in classical Hodgkin lymphoma. Germline CDR1 is MDHEN and CDR2 is SYDVKM. Trimming removed 6 bases at V and 0 bases at J, with 12 bases between. The CDR3 consists of 15 residues. Using immunoSEQ multiplex PCR, the repertoire was profiled, and TCRdb retains in-frame clones only, with some absent. Of about 110,000 clones in the sample, roughly nine tenths were seen once. Overall study results and limits: It was CD4+ TCR diversity, not CD8+, that rose significantly by C4D1.

As for this clone: Its specificity is unknown.

Each patient experienced a relapse that followed autologous stem cell transplantation, and brentuximab vedotin exposure varied. Specimen: peripheral blood mononuclear cells (PBMCs), collected before the second cycle of nivolumab. The receptor's source is a human donor with classical Hodgkin lymphoma. The V call is TRBV28, the J call TRBJ1-5; D is unresolved. The CDR3, as DNA: TGTGCCAGCAGCCCATGGGCTGATAGCAATCAGCCCCAGCATTTT. Residues: CASSPWADSNQPQHF. Based on the CDR3 plus reference TRBV28 and TRBJ1-5, the full variable domain is DVKVTQSSRYLVKRTGEKVFLECVQDMDHENMFWYRQDPGLGLRLIYFSYDVKMKEKGDIPEGYSVSREKKERFSLILESASTNQTSMYLCASSPWADSNQPQHFGDGTRLSIL.